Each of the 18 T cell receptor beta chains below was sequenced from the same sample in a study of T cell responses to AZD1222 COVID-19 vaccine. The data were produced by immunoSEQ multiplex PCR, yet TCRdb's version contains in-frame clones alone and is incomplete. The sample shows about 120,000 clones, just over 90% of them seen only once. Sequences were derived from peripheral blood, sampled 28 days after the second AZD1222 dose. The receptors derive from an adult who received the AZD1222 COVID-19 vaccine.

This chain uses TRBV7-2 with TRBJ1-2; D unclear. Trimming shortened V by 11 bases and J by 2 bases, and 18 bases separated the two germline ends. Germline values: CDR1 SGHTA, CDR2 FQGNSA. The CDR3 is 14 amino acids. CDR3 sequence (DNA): TGTGCCGGGCAGTACAGTGGGGTAAACTATGGCTACACCTTC. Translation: CAGQYSGVNYGYTF.

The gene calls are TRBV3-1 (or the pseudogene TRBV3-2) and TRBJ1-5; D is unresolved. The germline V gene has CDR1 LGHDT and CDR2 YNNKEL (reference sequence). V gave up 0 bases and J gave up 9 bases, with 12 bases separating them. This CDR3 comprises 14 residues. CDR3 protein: CASSQDRTSWPQHF. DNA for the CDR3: TGTGCCAGCAGCCAAGACAGGACCTCCTGGCCCCAGCATTTT.

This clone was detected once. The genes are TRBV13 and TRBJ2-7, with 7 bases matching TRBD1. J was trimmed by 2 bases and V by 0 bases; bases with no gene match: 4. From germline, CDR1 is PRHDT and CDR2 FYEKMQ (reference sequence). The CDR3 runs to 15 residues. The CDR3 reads CASSLGQGRTYEQYF. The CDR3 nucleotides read TGTGCCAGCAGCTTAGGACAGGGGCGGACCTACGAGCAGTACTTC.

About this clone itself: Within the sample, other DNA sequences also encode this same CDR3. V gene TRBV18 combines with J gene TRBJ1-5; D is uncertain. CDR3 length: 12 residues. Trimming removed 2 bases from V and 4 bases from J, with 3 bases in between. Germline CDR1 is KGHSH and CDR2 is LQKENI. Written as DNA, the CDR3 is TGTGCCAGCTCACCAGGAAATCAGCCCCAGCATTTT. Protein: CASSPGNQPQHF.

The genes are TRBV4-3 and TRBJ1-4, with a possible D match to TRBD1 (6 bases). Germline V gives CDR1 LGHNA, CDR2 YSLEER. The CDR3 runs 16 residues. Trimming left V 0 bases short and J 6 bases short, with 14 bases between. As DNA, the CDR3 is TGCGCCAGCAGCCAAGAGACAGGCCCTATAGATGAAAAACTGTTTTTT. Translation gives CASSQETGPIDEKLFF.

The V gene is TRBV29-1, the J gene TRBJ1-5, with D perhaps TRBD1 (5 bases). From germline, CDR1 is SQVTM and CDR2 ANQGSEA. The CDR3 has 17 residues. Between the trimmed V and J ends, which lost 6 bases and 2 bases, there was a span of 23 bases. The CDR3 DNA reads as TGCAGCGTCCCTCGGACCGGACAAGGGATCCGCAATCAGCCCCAGCATTTT. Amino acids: CSVPRTGQGIRNQPQHF.

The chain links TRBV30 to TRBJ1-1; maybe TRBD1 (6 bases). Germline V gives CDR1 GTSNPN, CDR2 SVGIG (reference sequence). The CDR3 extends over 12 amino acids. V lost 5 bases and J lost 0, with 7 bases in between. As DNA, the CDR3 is TGTGCCTGGGACAGGATGAACACTGAAGCTTTCTTT. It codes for CAWDRMNTEAFF.

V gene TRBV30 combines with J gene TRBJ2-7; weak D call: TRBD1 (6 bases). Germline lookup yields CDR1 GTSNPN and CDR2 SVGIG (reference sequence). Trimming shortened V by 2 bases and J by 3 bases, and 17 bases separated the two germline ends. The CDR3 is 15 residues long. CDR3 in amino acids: CAWSFGIGQHYEQYF. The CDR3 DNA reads TGTGCCTGGAGTTTTGGTATAGGACAGCACTACGAGCAGTACTTC.

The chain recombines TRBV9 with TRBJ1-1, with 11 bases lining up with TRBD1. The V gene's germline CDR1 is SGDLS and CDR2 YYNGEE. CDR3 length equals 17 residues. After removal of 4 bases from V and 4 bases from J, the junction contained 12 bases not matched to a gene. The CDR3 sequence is CASSPSRDRGTGTEAFF. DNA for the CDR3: TGTGCCAGCAGCCCGTCCCGGGACAGGGGGACGGGCACTGAAGCTTTCTTT.

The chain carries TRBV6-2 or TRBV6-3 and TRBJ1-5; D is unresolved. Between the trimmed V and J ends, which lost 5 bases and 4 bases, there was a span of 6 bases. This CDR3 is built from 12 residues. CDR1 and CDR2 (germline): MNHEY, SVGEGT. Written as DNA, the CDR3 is TGTGCCAGCAGTCTAAGAAATCAGCCCCAGCATTTT. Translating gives CASSLRNQPQHF.

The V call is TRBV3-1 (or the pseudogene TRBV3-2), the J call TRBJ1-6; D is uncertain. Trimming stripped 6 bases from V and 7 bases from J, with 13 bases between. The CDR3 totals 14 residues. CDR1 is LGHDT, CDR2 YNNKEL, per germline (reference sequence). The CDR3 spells CASRPDAINSPLHF. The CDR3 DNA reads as TGTGCCAGCAGACCAGACGCAATCAATTCACCCCTCCACTTT.

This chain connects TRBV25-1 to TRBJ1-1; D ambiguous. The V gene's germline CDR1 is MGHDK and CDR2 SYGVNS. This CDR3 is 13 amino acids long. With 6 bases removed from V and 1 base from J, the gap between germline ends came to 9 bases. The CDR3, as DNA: TGTGCCAGCAGGCGGGGAGGGAACACTGAAGCTTTCTTT. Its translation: CASRRGGNTEAFF.

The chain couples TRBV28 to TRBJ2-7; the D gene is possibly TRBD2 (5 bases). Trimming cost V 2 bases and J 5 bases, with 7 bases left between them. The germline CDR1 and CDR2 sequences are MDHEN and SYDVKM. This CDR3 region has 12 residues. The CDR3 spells CASSLPGNEQYF. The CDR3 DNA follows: TGTGCCAGCAGTTTACCGGGGAACGAGCAGTACTTC.

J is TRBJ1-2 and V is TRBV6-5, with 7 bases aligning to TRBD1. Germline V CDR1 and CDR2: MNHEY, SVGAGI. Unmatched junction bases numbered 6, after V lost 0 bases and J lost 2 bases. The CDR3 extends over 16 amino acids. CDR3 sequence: CASSYSSAGGNYGYTF. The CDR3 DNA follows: TGTGCCAGCAGTTACTCTTCGGCAGGGGGGAACTATGGCTACACCTTC.

Here the CDR3 reads CASSLGRNYEQYF. The CDR3 nucleotides read TGTGCCAGCAGCTTAGGGCGGAACTACGAGCAGTACTTC. The rearrangement uses TRBV7-3 and TRBJ2-7, with D unclear. This CDR3 has 13 residues. Per the germline V gene, CDR1 is SGHTA and CDR2 is FQGTGA. Trimming removed 2 bases at V and 3 bases at J, with 8 bases between.

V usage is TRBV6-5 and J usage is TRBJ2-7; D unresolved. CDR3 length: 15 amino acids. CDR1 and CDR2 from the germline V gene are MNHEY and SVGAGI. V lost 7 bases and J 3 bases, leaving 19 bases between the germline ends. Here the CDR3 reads CASTPAVDGVYEQYF. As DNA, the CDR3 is TGTGCCAGCACTCCTGCAGTGGACGGTGTCTACGAGCAGTACTTC.

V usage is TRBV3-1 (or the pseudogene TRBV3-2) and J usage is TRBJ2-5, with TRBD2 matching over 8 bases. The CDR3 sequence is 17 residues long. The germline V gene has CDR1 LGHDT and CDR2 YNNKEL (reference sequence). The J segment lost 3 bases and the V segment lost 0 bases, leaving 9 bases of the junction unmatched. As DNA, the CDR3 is TGTGCCAGCAGCCAAGATGAAAGGCTTAGCGGGAAAGAGACCCAGTACTTC. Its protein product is CASSQDERLSGKETQYF.

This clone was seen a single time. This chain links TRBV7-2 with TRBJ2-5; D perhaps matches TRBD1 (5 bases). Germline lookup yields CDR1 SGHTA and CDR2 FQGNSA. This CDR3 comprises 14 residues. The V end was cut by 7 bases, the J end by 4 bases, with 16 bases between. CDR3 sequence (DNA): TGTGCCAGCACCGCTGTGCTGGGGCGAGAGACCCAGTACTTC. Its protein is CASTAVLGRETQYF.